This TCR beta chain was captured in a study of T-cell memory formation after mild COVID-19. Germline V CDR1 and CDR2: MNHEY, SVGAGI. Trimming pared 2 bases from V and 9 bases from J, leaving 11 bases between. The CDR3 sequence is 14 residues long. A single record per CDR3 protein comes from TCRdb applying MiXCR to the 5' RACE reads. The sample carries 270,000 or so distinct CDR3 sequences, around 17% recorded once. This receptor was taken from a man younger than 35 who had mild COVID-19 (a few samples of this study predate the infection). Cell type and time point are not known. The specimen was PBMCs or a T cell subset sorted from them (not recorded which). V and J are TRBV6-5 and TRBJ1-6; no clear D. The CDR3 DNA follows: TGTGCCAGCAGTTACGACAACCCCCCTTCACCCCTCCACTTT. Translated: CASSYDNPPSPLHF.